Listed here are 11 T cell receptor beta chains from one sample, sequenced in a study of blood T cell repertoires in COVID-19. The data were produced by immunoSEQ multiplex PCR, yet TCRdb's version contains in-frame clones alone and is incomplete. The sample holds more than 200,000 clones, around 87% seen once. Sequencing was carried out using PBMCs or T cells enriched from blood (not recorded which). Receptor source: a woman aged 25 to 39 with acute COVID-19.

In its sample, this clone was seen once. The chain links TRBV3-1 (or the pseudogene TRBV3-2) to TRBJ2-1, with TRBD2 as a possible D gene (7 bases). Per the germline V gene, CDR1 is LGHDT and CDR2 is YNNKEL (reference sequence). Trimming stripped 0 bases from V and 7 bases from J, with 16 bases between. The CDR3 is 16 amino acids. The CDR3 loop reads CASSQEMGGRENEQFF. The CDR3 DNA is TGTGCCAGCAGCCAAGAAATGGGGGGGCGGGAAAATGAGCAGTTCTTC.

The chain joins TRBV28 to TRBJ2-7; the match to TRBD2 covers 11 bases. V lost 7 bases, J lost 3 bases, and 8 bases stayed unmatched. The CDR3 spans 15 residues. Germline V CDR1 and CDR2: MDHEN, SYDVKM. CDR3 nucleotide sequence: TGTGCCAGCACTCCGCTAGCGGGAGGAATCTACGAGCAGTACTTC. This encodes CASTPLAGGIYEQYF.

The J gene is TRBJ2-1, the V gene TRBV7-8, with TRBD2 matching 12 bases. Trimming cost V 5 bases and J 11 bases; bases outside gene matches: 13. Germline-derived CDR1 and CDR2 are SGHVS and FQNEAQ. This CDR3 has 16 amino acids. This chain's CDR3 is CASSALGTSGFEKQFF. In nucleotides, the CDR3 is TGTGCCAGCAGCGCCCTTGGGACTAGCGGGTTTGAGAAGCAGTTCTTC. Using reference TRBV7-8 and TRBJ2-1 for the parts outside the CDR3, the full variable domain is GAGVSQSPRYKVAKRGQDVALRCDPISGHVSLFWYQQALGQGPEFLTYFQNEAQLDKSGLPSDRFFAERPEGSVSTLKIQRTQQEDSAVYLCASSALGTSGFEKQFFGPGTRLTVL.

This clone was counted a few times. J is TRBJ2-7 and V is TRBV27; D possibly corresponds to TRBD1 (6 bases). The CDR3 is made up of 15 amino acids. Germline-derived CDR1 and CDR2 are MNHEY and SMNVEV (reference sequence). V dropped 5 bases and J dropped 3 bases, with 17 bases sitting between them. The CDR3 reads CASSINRDTNYEQYF. For the CDR3, the DNA is TGTGCCAGCAGTATAAACCGGGACACCAACTACGAGCAGTACTTC.

V usage is TRBV4-1 and J usage is TRBJ2-1; 7 bases agree with TRBD1. The V and J ends lost 1 base and 7 bases, in that order; junction bases with no gene match: 7. Germline V gene sequence: CDR1 MGHRA, CDR2 YSYEKL. The CDR3 loop spans 15 amino acids. In DNA, the CDR3 is TGCGCCAGCAGCCAAGTACAGGGGTTTGGGAATGAGCAGTTCTTC. Amino acid sequence: CASSQVQGFGNEQFF.

The rearrangement links TRBV6-4 to TRBJ1-5; TRBD1 might be the D (5 bases). This CDR3 spans 15 amino acids. Germline lookup yields CDR1 MRHNA and CDR2 SNTAGT. Trimming removed 9 bases from V and 0 bases from J, with 15 bases in between. The CDR3 sequence: CARGGGIFSNQPQHF. CDR3 DNA sequence: TGTGCCAGGGGGGGTGGGATTTTTAGCAATCAGCCCCAGCATTTT.

This chain connects TRBV7-9 to TRBJ2-3; 10 nucleotides agree with TRBD1. The V gene end was trimmed by 4 bases and the J gene end by 3 bases; junction bases not matched to a gene: 4. Germline V lookup: CDR1 SEHNR, CDR2 FQNEAQ (reference sequence). The CDR3 runs to 15 residues. The DNA for the CDR3 is TGTGCCAGCAGCTCAGGACAGGGGGGAACAGATACGCAGTATTTT. Its translation is CASSSGQGGTDTQYF.

The chain combines TRBV9 with TRBJ1-6; TRBD1 agrees at 8 bases. CDR1 and CDR2 (germline): SGDLS, YYNGEE. This CDR3 region has 15 residues. Unmatched junction bases numbered 9, after V lost 4 bases and J lost 9 bases. The CDR3: CASSPSTGVSSPLHF. The CDR3 DNA follows: TGTGCCAGCAGCCCCTCGACAGGGGTGAGTTCACCCCTCCACTTT.

This clone was picked up one time. The chain employs TRBV29-1 and TRBJ2-5, with D perhaps TRBD1 (7 bases). This CDR3 region has 13 residues. The germline V gene has CDR1 SQVTM and CDR2 ANQGSEA. V lost 5 bases, J lost 1 base, and 11 bases lay in between. CDR3 loop: CSVQGGLQETQYF. The CDR3 DNA sequence: TGCAGCGTTCAGGGGGGCCTCCAAGAGACCCAGTACTTC.

The V and J genes are TRBV16 and TRBJ2-3; unclear D gene. The CDR3 is 13 amino acids. CDR1 is KGHSY and CDR2 is FQNENV in the germline V gene. Between the trimmed V and J ends, which lost 1 base and 8 bases, there was a span of 10 bases. The chain's CDR3 is CASSQLTAVTQYF. CDR3 coding DNA: TGTGCCAGCAGCCAATTGACGGCGGTTACGCAGTATTTT.

This chain connects TRBV28 to TRBJ1-5; 10 nucleotides align to TRBD1. Germline V gene lookup returns CDR1 MDHEN and CDR2 SYDVKM. The CDR3 has 16 residues. V gave up 5 bases and J gave up 9 bases; unmatched junction bases: 13. In nucleotides, the CDR3 is TGTGCCAGCAGTCCTACAAGGGGACAGGGGTCAGGGCCCCAGCATTTT. Translating it yields CASSPTRGQGSGPQHF.